The clone carrying this T cell receptor beta chain was detected only a few times. Its target is not known. These data are taken from a study of cytomegalovirus exposure and HLA in healthy donors. General study findings and limits: First-cohort TCR clusters were later found to tend to co-occur in the 120 or so validation repertoires.

In germline, CDR1 is KGHSH, CDR2 LQKENI. This CDR3 has 14 amino acids. With 7 bases clipped from V and 6 bases from J, the junction kept 9 bases outside the gene matches. TCRdb's copy holds only in-frame clones and misses some; the assay was immunoSEQ multiplex PCR. Among over 250,000 clones, approximately 86% were seen once, and the ten largest hold about 1%. The sequencing input was PBMCs. This sequence was found in a woman under 30 in good health and CMV-seronegative. V usage is TRBV18 and J usage is TRBJ1-2; 9 bases are shared with TRBD1. CDR3 protein: CASFTGTGYNGYTF. The CDR3 nucleotides read TGTGCCAGCTTCACCGGGACAGGGTACAATGGCTACACCTTC.